This is a list of T cell receptor beta chains from one sample in a study of blood T cell repertoires in COVID-19. The assay was immunoSEQ multiplex PCR, and TCRdb's table has in-frame clones only and misses some. The sample includes roughly 100,000 clones, approximately 80% of them seen just once. The sample was peripheral blood. These TCRs come from a woman of 80 years or more with active or convalescent COVID-19. Each CDR3 is given with its conserved first and last residue. D genes are given only for firm matches. Some rows have no size entry. The others give once, few or many, or a class for an expanded clone.

j_call cdr3_length d_call clone_size v_call cdr3_nt cdr3_aa
TRBJ1-1 15 - few TRBV7-2 TGTGCCAGCAGCGCCCAGGGTTTCAAGAACACTGAAGCTTTCTTT CASSAQGFKNTEAFF
TRBJ2-5 15 TRBD1 once TRBV9 TGTGCCAGCAGCCCCGGACAGGGGGCATGGGAGACCCAGTACTTC CASSPGQGAWETQYF
TRBJ1-3 15 - few TRBV28 TGTGCCAGCAGTTTATCCTCCGACAGTCGAGGAACCATATATTTT CASSLSSDSRGTIYF
TRBJ2-6 20 - - TRBV19 TGTGCCAGTATGTCCGGCGGGTTAGGACAGACGAGCTCTGGGGCCAACGTCCTGACTTTC CASMSGGLGQTSSGANVLTF
TRBJ2-1 15 - - TRBV5-4 TGTGCCAGCAGCTTGGAACAGGGTGCCTACAATGAGCAGTTCTTC CASSLEQGAYNEQFF
TRBJ2-1 15 - - TRBV28 TGTGCCAGCACTCGCTACAGGGCGCTTTACAATGAGCAGTTCTTC CASTRYRALYNEQFF
TRBJ2-3 16 TRBD1 - TRBV6-5 TGTGCCAGCAGTTACTCAGGGGACAGACACACAGATACGCAGTATTTT CASSYSGDRHTDTQYF
TRBJ1-2 12 - once TRBV27 TGTGCCACTCACGCGCTTCGTTTAGGCTACACCTTC CATHALRLGYTF
TRBJ1-1 15 TRBD1 - TRBV7-3 TGTGCCAGCAGCTTAAGTGCAGGGGGCGGCACTGAAGCTTTCTTT CASSLSAGGGTEAFF
TRBJ2-3 17 - - TRBV6-1 TGTGCCAGCAGTGAATCGGTGGGGGCGCGTGGCACAGATACGCAGTATTTT CASSESVGARGTDTQYF
TRBJ2-3 15 TRBD1 few TRBV15 TGTGCCACCAGGCGGGGACAGGGGAGTGGAGATACGCAGTATTTT CATRRGQGSGDTQYF
TRBJ2-5 14 - - TRBV19 TGTGCCAGTAGTATTGGACAGTTGACAGAGACCCAGTACTTC CASSIGQLTETQYF
TRBJ1-1 15 - - TRBV9 TGTGCCAGCAGCGTAGGAGCGGGGGTGAACACTGAAGCTTTCTTT CASSVGAGVNTEAFF
TRBJ1-6 16 TRBD1 - TRBV5-1 TGCGCCAGCAGCTCCCAAGTTGGGACAGGGGACTCACCCCTCCACTTT CASSSQVGTGDSPLHF
TRBJ1-3 16 - - TRBV9 TGTGCCAGCAGCGCTCGACAGGAACTCATCGGAAACACCATATATTTT CASSARQELIGNTIYF
TRBJ1-4 13 - - TRBV15 TGTGCCACCAGGCACGGAGGGAATGAAAAACTGTTTTTT CATRHGGNEKLFF
TRBJ1-4 16 TRBD1 - TRBV27 TGTGCCAGCAGTTCCCGACCCGGGACAGGGGCCGAAAAACTGTTTTTT CASSSRPGTGAEKLFF
TRBJ1-2 13 - - TRBV3-1/TRBV3-2 TGTGCCAGCAGCCCTAAACAGGGTGTTGGCTACACCTTC CASSPKQGVGYTF
TRBJ2-1 16 TRBD1 - TRBV28 TGTGCCAGCAGTTTGATAGGGACAGGGGCCTACAATGAGCAGTTCTTC CASSLIGTGAYNEQFF
TRBJ1-1 14 - - TRBV9 TGTGCCAGCAGCGTATCGGCAGGCAACACTGAAGCTTTCTTT CASSVSAGNTEAFF
TRBJ1-2 14 - - TRBV19 TGTGCCAGTTCCTCAGGTCGGAATAACTATGGCTACACCTTC CASSSGRNNYGYTF
TRBJ1-2 13 - - TRBV28 TGTGCCAGCACCCCGGGGGTGGGCTATGGCTACACCTTC CASTPGVGYGYTF
TRBJ2-7 15 - - TRBV28 TGTGCCAGCAGGGTTGGGAACAGGGTCCTTTCCGAGCAGTACTTC CASRVGNRVLSEQYF
TRBJ1-6 13 - few TRBV30 TGTGCCTGGAGCCCACTGAGCTCGGGAACCCTCCACTTT CAWSPLSSGTLHF